The 7 T cell receptor beta chains below were found in one sample sequenced in a study of OX40 agonist ivuxolimab in advanced cancers. Only in-frame clones appear in the TCRdb table, and some are missing; sequencing was by immunoSEQ multiplex PCR. Of some 74,000 clones in the sample, approximately 83% were seen once. Here the sequenced sample was CD4+ or CD8+ T cells sorted from blood, taken in a trial of the OX40 agonist ivuxolimab. The receptors originated from an adult with an advanced solid tumor such as melanoma, head and neck, liver or kidney cancer.

V usage is TRBV9 and J usage is TRBJ2-3; D possibly uses TRBD1 or TRBD2 (6 bases each). Trimming pared 4 bases from V and 5 bases from J, leaving 14 bases between. Germline-derived CDR1 and CDR2 are SGDLS and YYNGEE. This CDR3 contains 14 residues. CDR3 DNA sequence: TGTGCCAGCAGCTTCGGAGGGGGGCAAGATACGCAGTATTTT. Amino acids: CASSFGGGQDTQYF.

The chain employs TRBV7-9 and TRBJ2-7, with D possibly TRBD1 on 6 matching bases. V shed 5 bases and J shed 6 bases, with 11 bases lying between them. Germline V gene sequence: CDR1 SEHNR, CDR2 FQNEAQ (reference sequence). The CDR3 runs 12 residues. CDR3 coding DNA: TGTGCCAGCAGCGGACAGCCGGGCGAGCAGTACTTC. It is translated as CASSGQPGEQYF. The full variable domain, with the rest looked up from reference TRBV7-9 and TRBJ2-7, is DTGVSQNPRHKITKRGQNVTFRCDPISEHNRLYWYRQTLGQGPEFLTYFQNEAQLEKSRLLSDRFSAERPKGSFSTLEIQRTEQGDSAMYLCASSGQPGEQYFGPGTRLTVT.

The CDR3 is CASSLSWLAGVRTQYF. CDR3 in DNA: TGTGCCAGCAGCTTAAGTTGGCTAGCGGGAGTCCGTACGCAGTATTTT. This chain uses TRBV7-2 with TRBJ2-3, with 10 positions matching TRBD2. After removal of 2 bases from V and 8 bases from J, the junction contained 10 bases not matched to a gene. The length of the CDR3 is 16 residues. The V gene's germline CDR1 is SGHTA and CDR2 FQGNSA.

This chain connects TRBV15 to TRBJ1-5, with 7 bases matching TRBD1. The trim removed 3 bases at V and 4 bases at J, leaving 6 bases unmatched. The germline gives CDR1 LNHNV, CDR2 YYDKDF (reference sequence). CDR3 length equals 15 residues. CDR3 amino acids: CATSREQGINQPQHF. For the CDR3, the DNA is TGTGCCACCAGCAGGGAACAGGGGATAAATCAGCCCCAGCATTTT.

This clone was recorded once. This rearrangement joins TRBV9 to TRBJ2-3; a weak D match, TRBD1 (6 bases). This CDR3 is built from 15 residues. Trimming left V 3 bases short and J 0 bases short, with 11 bases between. Per the germline V gene, CDR1 is SGDLS and CDR2 is YYNGEE. DNA of the CDR3: TGTGCCAGCAGCGAAGACAGGTTTAGCACAGATACGCAGTATTTT. Amino acid sequence: CASSEDRFSTDTQYF.

The genes are TRBV5-1 and TRBJ1-2; 8 positions agree with TRBD1. V shed 3 bases and J 2 bases; nucleotides not matched to a gene: 6. CDR1 is SGHRS and CDR2 is YFSETQ in the germline V gene. There are 15 residues in the CDR3. CDR3 residues: CASSYVDRGNYGYTF. The CDR3 DNA sequence: TGCGCCAGCAGCTACGTCGACAGGGGAAACTATGGCTACACCTTC.

The chain joins TRBV19 to TRBJ1-2; tentatively, D is TRBD1 (5 bases). V was shortened by 5 bases and J by 0 bases, with 10 bases between the two germline ends. The germline V gene encodes CDR1 LNHDA and CDR2 SQIVND (reference sequence). The CDR3 has 14 residues. This chain's CDR3 is CASSPQGTNYGYTF. In DNA form, the CDR3 reads TGTGCCAGTAGTCCCCAGGGAACTAACTATGGCTACACCTTC.